The 21 T cell receptor beta chains reported below all come from one sample, sequenced in a study of radiotherapy plus CTLA-4 blockade in lung cancer. TCRdb's table, derived via immunoSEQ multiplex PCR, lists solely in-frame clones and lacks some. This sample yields some 92,000 clones, of which about 81% are seen a single time; approximately 3.4% belongs to the top ten. The sample was peripheral blood, taken from a patient treated with radiotherapy plus ipilimumab. The receptors here all came from a human donor with non-small cell lung cancer who had a partial response to radiotherapy plus ipilimumab.

Here the CDR3 reads CASTVDSSREGYTF. CDR3 in DNA: TGTGCCAGCACCGTGGACAGTTCCCGTGAAGGCTACACCTTC. V gene TRBV6-1 combines with J gene TRBJ1-2, with D maybe TRBD1 (6 bases). This CDR3 is built from 14 residues. The germline CDR1 and CDR2 sequences are MNHNS and SASEGT. V lost 7 bases and J lost 8, with 20 bases in between.

As for this clone: Distinct nucleotide sequences in the sample also encode this CDR3. This chain connects TRBV18 to TRBJ1-1, with 8 bases matching TRBD1. With V trimmed by 4 bases and J by 2 bases, 3 bases remained unmatched. Germline-derived CDR1 and CDR2 are KGHSH and LQKENI. The CDR3 extends over 14 amino acids. This chain's CDR3 is CASSLGTGNTEAFF. CDR3 in DNA: TGTGCCAGCTCACTCGGGACAGGCAACACTGAAGCTTTCTTT.

The sample holds a few counts of this clone. The rearrangement uses TRBV6-1 and TRBJ2-7; possibly TRBD2 for D (6 bases). This CDR3 comprises 12 residues. V lost 6 bases and J lost 7, with 13 bases in between. Looked up from germline, CDR1 is MNHNS and CDR2 is SASEGT. CDR3 sequence: CASSPGGGEQYF. DNA of the CDR3: TGTGCCAGCAGCCCCGGTGGAGGGGAGCAGTACTTC.

The V gene is TRBV5-8, the J gene TRBJ1-2; D possibly corresponds to TRBD1 (5 bases). The germline V gene encodes CDR1 SGHTS and CDR2 YDEGEE. The CDR3 loop spans 15 amino acids. V lost 4 bases and J 2 bases, leaving 15 bases between the germline ends. The CDR3 coding sequence is TGTGCCAGCAGCCCGGGGGTGGGAGTCAACTATGGCTACACCTTC. It encodes CASSPGVGVNYGYTF.

The CDR3 DNA is TGTGCCAGCTCACCACGCCTCCCCGGGGACAATGAGCAGTTCTTC. Protein product: CASSPRLPGDNEQFF. The chain couples TRBV18 to TRBJ2-1; D is perhaps TRBD2 (5 bases). The CDR3 is 15 amino acids. V was pared by 1 base and J by 5 bases, with 12 bases between. CDR1 is KGHSH, CDR2 LQKENI, per germline.

In regard to this clone: Distinct nucleotide sequences in the sample also encode this CDR3. The rearrangement links TRBV7-3 to TRBJ1-5; the match to TRBD1 covers 7 bases. The CDR3 spans 17 residues. CDR1 and CDR2 (germline): SGHTA, FQGTGA. V was pared by 0 bases and J by 3 bases, with 8 bases of the junction left unmatched. The CDR3 DNA is TGTGCCAGCAGCTTAACTCGGGACACAGGGGTCAATCAGCCCCAGCATTTT. Protein product: CASSLTRDTGVNQPQHF.

The rearrangement uses TRBV6-6 and TRBJ2-2; tentatively, D is TRBD2 (5 bases). The germline V gene has CDR1 MNHNY and CDR2 SVGAGI (reference sequence). The CDR3 covers 15 residues. V was pared by 4 bases and J by 2 bases, with 11 bases between. The DNA for the CDR3 is TGTGCCAGCAGTTCGCGCCGGGAAAACACCGGGGAGCTGTTTTTT. Translation gives CASSSRRENTGELFF.

The V and J genes are TRBV9 and TRBJ2-3; tentatively, D is TRBD2 (5 bases). This CDR3 contains 16 residues. Trimming left V 0 bases short and J 0 bases short, with 11 bases between. Germline V gene lookup returns CDR1 SGDLS and CDR2 YYNGEE. CDR3 region: CASSVVGSASTDTQYF. The CDR3 coding sequence is TGTGCCAGCAGCGTAGTAGGTAGCGCTAGCACAGATACGCAGTATTTT.

This clone was detected once. The chain has TRBV5-5 and TRBJ1-2; possible D gene TRBD1, 5 bases. This CDR3 spans 15 amino acids. Germline V gene sequence: CDR1 SGHKS, CDR2 YYEKEE (reference sequence). V was clipped by 0 bases and J by 6 bases, with 15 bases between them. The CDR3 nucleotides are TGTGCCAGCAGCTTGGCCTTCGTGGGGGGGAATGGCTACACCTTC. Its translation: CASSLAFVGGNGYTF. Complete variable domain (other parts from reference TRBV5-5 and TRBJ1-2): DAGVTQSPTHLIKTRGQQVTLRCSPISGHKSVSWYQQVLGQGPQFIFQYYEKEERGRGNFPDRFSARQFPNYSSELNVNALLLGDSALYLCASSLAFVGGNGYTFGSGTRLTVV.

The chain has TRBV19 and TRBJ1-1, with a weak D call TRBD1 (6 bases). Germline V gene lookup returns CDR1 LNHDA and CDR2 SQIVND (reference sequence). The CDR3 extends over 15 amino acids. V lost 3 bases and J 4 bases, leaving 15 bases between the germline ends. This CDR3 is CASSIGGAGITEAFF. The CDR3 DNA sequence: TGTGCCAGTAGTATCGGGGGGGCCGGCATCACTGAAGCTTTCTTT.

The chain carries TRBV5-1 and TRBJ2-3; TRBD1 is a possible D gene (5 bases). Germline V lookup: CDR1 SGHRS, CDR2 YFSETQ. The germline V and J ends were trimmed by 0 bases and 3 bases, with 11 bases remaining between them. The CDR3 is 15 amino acids. The CDR3 is CASSLGARETDTQYF. CDR3 nucleotide sequence: TGCGCCAGCAGCTTGGGCGCCAGGGAAACAGATACGCAGTATTTT.

The chain has TRBV5-8 and TRBJ1-1, with D perhaps TRBD1 (6 bases). Germline values: CDR1 SGHTS, CDR2 YDEGEE. V dropped 0 bases and J dropped 10 bases, with 13 bases sitting between them. There are 13 residues in the CDR3. The CDR3 reads CASSLASRGSAFF. CDR3 nucleotide sequence: TGTGCCAGCAGCTTGGCCAGCAGGGGTTCAGCTTTCTTT.

Here the CDR3 DNA reads TGTGCCAGCAGCGTAGCGAGAGGCGAGCCCTATGGCTACACCTTC. Protein: CASSVARGEPYGYTF. The chain carries TRBV9 and TRBJ1-2, with unresolved D. Germline V gene lookup returns CDR1 SGDLS and CDR2 YYNGEE. V was pared by 0 bases and J by 4 bases, with 13 bases between. This CDR3 is 15 amino acids long. Full variable domain (rest looked up from reference TRBV9 and TRBJ1-2): DSGVTQTPKHLITATGQRVTLRCSPRSGDLSVYWYQQSLDQGLQFLIQYYNGEERAKGNILERFSAQQFPDLHSELNLSSLELGDSALYFCASSVARGEPYGYTFGSGTRLTVV.

This rearrangement joins TRBV5-4 to TRBJ2-3, with D perhaps TRBD1 (6 bases). This CDR3 spans 15 amino acids. Trimming left V 4 bases short and J 2 bases short, with 14 bases between. Germline CDR1 reads SGHNT; CDR2 reads YYREEE (reference sequence). This chain's CDR3 is CASSQGQILTDTQYF. CDR3 nucleotides: TGTGCCAGCAGCCAGGGACAAATTCTCACAGATACGCAGTATTTT.

The rearrangement joins TRBV19 to TRBJ1-5, with 10 positions matching TRBD1. Germline trimming cut 9 bases from V and 7 bases from J; bases unmatched to any gene: 12. The germline V gene has CDR1 LNHDA and CDR2 SQIVND (reference sequence). The CDR3 length is 15 residues. The CDR3 DNA sequence: TGTGCCAGCAGCTACGGGACAGGGGTCTCACAGCCCCAGCATTTT. Translation: CASSYGTGVSQPQHF.

The chain employs TRBV29-1 and TRBJ2-5; D unclear. Germline V gene data show CDR1 as SQVTM and CDR2 as ANQGSEA. This CDR3 has 13 amino acids. V lost 2 bases and J lost 2, with 9 bases in between. In DNA form, the CDR3 reads TGCAGCGTTGAACTGGTCTATCAAGAGACCCAGTACTTC. It yields the protein CSVELVYQETQYF.

For this clone: Other DNA sequences in this specimen translate into the identical CDR3. This chain uses TRBV6-6 with TRBJ1-3; tentatively, D is TRBD1 (5 bases). This CDR3 is 15 amino acids long. CDR1 MNHNY and CDR2 SVGAGI come from the germline V gene (reference sequence). V lost 4 bases, J lost 1 base, and 11 bases lay in between. The CDR3 reads CASSLTGGSGNTIYF. CDR3 coding DNA: TGTGCCAGCAGTTTGACGGGGGGATCTGGAAACACCATATATTTT.

The J gene is TRBJ1-4, the V gene TRBV27, with 7 bases matching TRBD1. V lost 7 bases to trimming and J lost 8 bases; unmatched junction nucleotides: 19. The germline gives CDR1 MNHEY, CDR2 SMNVEV (reference sequence). The CDR3 runs to 17 residues. The CDR3 reads CASNFPEDREGGEKLFF. The CDR3 bases are TGTGCCAGCAACTTCCCCGAAGACAGGGAAGGAGGCGAAAAACTGTTTTTT. Using reference TRBV27 and TRBJ1-4 for the parts outside the CDR3, the full variable domain is EAQVTQNPRYLITVTGKKLTVTCSQNMNHEYMSWYRQDPGLGLRQIYYSMNVEVTDKGDVPEGYKVSRKEKRNFPLILESPSPNQTSLYFCASNFPEDREGGEKLFFGSGTQLSVL.

The chain has TRBV28 and TRBJ2-5; TRBD2 is a possible D gene (7 bases). Germline loops: CDR1 MDHEN, CDR2 SYDVKM. V lost 2 bases to trimming and J lost 0 bases, with 16 bases between them. This CDR3 is 17 amino acids long. The DNA for the CDR3 is TGTGCCAGCAGTTTACTTGGGGGGGGCTTGTACCAAGAGACCCAGTACTTC. This codes for CASSLLGGGLYQETQYF.

CDR3 DNA: TGTGCCAGCAGCTCCGGTAGCACCATATATTTT. Its translation: CASSSGSTIYF. The chain combines TRBV7-3 with TRBJ1-3; D not resolved. Germline CDR1 is SGHTA and CDR2 is FQGTGA. The V end was cut by 4 bases, the J end by 9 bases, with 7 bases between. There are 11 residues in the CDR3.

This chain connects TRBV5-4 to TRBJ2-7, with D possibly TRBD1 on 5 matching bases. The CDR3 covers 13 residues. Trimming pared 0 bases from V and 3 bases from J, leaving 7 bases between. Per germline, CDR1 SGHNT and CDR2 YYREEE (reference sequence). The CDR3 sequence is CASSLGGGYEQYF. CDR3 in DNA: TGTGCCAGCAGCTTGGGGGGCGGCTACGAGCAGTACTTC.